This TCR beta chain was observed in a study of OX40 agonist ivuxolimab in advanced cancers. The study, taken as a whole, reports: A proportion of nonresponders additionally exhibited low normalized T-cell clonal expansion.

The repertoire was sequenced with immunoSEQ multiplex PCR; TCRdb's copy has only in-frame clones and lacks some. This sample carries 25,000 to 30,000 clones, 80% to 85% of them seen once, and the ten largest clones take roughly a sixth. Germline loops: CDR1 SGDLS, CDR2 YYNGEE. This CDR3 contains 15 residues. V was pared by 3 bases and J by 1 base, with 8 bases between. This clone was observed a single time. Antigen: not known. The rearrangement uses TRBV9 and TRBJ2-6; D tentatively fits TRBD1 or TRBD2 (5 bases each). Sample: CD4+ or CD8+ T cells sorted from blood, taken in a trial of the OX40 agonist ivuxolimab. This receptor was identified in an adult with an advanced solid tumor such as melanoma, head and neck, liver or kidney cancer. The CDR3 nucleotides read TGTGCCAGCAGCGAGAGGGGATCTGGGGCCAACGTCCTGACTTTC. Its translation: CASSERGSGANVLTF.